These 28 T cell receptor beta chains share one sample of origin, sequenced in a study of response to subunit inactivated influenza vaccine. TCRdb re-called the RT-PCR reads through MiXCR, storing one row per CDR3 protein. The sample shows hundreds of thousands of distinct CDR3 sequences, about 15% of them seen only once. The sample here was PBMCs from blood, taken less than 15 days before vaccination. The receptors were sampled from a man aged 50-60 years who received an inactivated influenza vaccine.

This rearrangement joins TRBV5-5 to TRBJ1-2; 7 bases agree with TRBD1. V lost 4 bases, J lost 8 bases, and 8 bases stayed unmatched. This CDR3 has 13 amino acids. Per germline, CDR1 SGHKS and CDR2 YYEKEE (reference sequence). DNA for the CDR3: TGTGCCAGCAGCCAGAACAGGGGTGGCGGCTACACCTTC. Translation gives CASSQNRGGGYTF.

This clonotype appeared many times. The chain recombines TRBV4-3 with TRBJ2-5; D is possibly TRBD2 (5 bases). CDR3 size: 14 residues. With 0 bases removed from V and 4 bases from J, the gap between germline ends came to 9 bases. Germline V gives CDR1 LGHNA, CDR2 YSLEER. The DNA for the CDR3 is TGCGCCAGCAGCCAAGATAGGGAGTTAGAGACCCAGTACTTC. It specifies CASSQDRELETQYF.

This chain links TRBV29-1 with TRBJ2-3; a possible D gene is TRBD2 (6 bases). The CDR3 is 14 residues long. V lost 5 bases and J 2 bases, leaving 14 bases between the germline ends. Germline V gene lookup returns CDR1 SQVTM and CDR2 ANQGSEA. CDR3 region: CSVFPREFTDTQYF. The CDR3 DNA follows: TGCAGCGTTTTCCCGCGGGAATTCACAGATACGCAGTATTTT.

This clonotype was found a few times. A read error may account for a junction end that differs from germline. The rearrangement joins TRBV6-1 to TRBJ1-5; 7 bases align to TRBD1. There are 11 residues in the CDR3. Germline V CDR1 and CDR2: MNHNS, SASEGT. In nucleotides, the CDR3 is TGTGCCAGCAGCGTTTTCCGGGACAGCCCTTTT. It encodes CASSVFRDSPF.

This clonotype occurred many times. The V gene is TRBV24-1, the J gene TRBJ2-2, with 8 bases aligning to TRBD2. Germline V gene lookup returns CDR1 KGHDR and CDR2 SFDVKD. CDR3 length: 16 amino acids. V was pared by 4 bases and J by 6 bases, with 9 bases of the junction left unmatched. The CDR3 is CATSDAGRGGAGELFF. CDR3 DNA sequence: TGTGCCACCAGTGACGCCGGGAGGGGCGGGGCCGGGGAGCTGTTTTTT.

The gene calls are TRBV20-1 and TRBJ1-5; D is ambiguous. Trimming left V 1 base short and J 3 bases short, with 7 bases between. Germline assignment: CDR1 DFQATT and CDR2 SNEGSKA (reference sequence). CDR3 size: 13 residues. This CDR3 is CSARGAVNQPQHF. The CDR3, as DNA: TGCAGTGCTAGAGGTGCGGTCAATCAGCCCCAGCATTTT.

The chain has TRBV20-1 and TRBJ2-1, with 10 nucleotides matching TRBD1. Trimming removed 0 bases from V and 9 bases from J; junction bases left unmatched: 8. Per germline, CDR1 DFQATT and CDR2 SNEGSKA (reference sequence). The CDR3 consists of 15 residues. The CDR3 DNA is TGCAGTGCTAGAGAGTGGGACAGGGGCGGTGGTGAGCAGTTCTTC. Protein: CSAREWDRGGGEQFF.

The rearrangement links TRBV12-3 or TRBV12-4 to TRBJ1-1, with TRBD1 as a possible D gene (5 bases). With 1 base removed from V and 5 bases from J, the gap between germline ends came to 17 bases. The CDR3 is made up of 16 amino acids. CDR3 amino acids: CASSLGLSAGLTEAFF. CDR3 coding DNA: TGTGCCAGCAGTTTAGGTTTGAGTGCAGGGCTGACTGAAGCTTTCTTT.

The chain links TRBV7-3 to TRBJ1-2; TRBD1 is a possible D gene (6 bases). Germline CDR1 and CDR2: SGHTA and FQGTGA. V lost 1 base, J lost 4 bases, and 13 bases lay in between. The length of the CDR3 is 15 residues. The CDR3 sequence: CASSLMGGPPYGYTF. CDR3 nucleotide sequence: TGTGCCAGCAGCTTAATGGGGGGGCCGCCCTATGGCTACACCTTC.

This clonotype was counted a few times. The chain has TRBV29-1 and TRBJ2-7; TRBD1 matches at 9 bases. The germline CDR1 and CDR2 sequences are SQVTM and ANQGSEA. Trimming took 7 bases from V and 4 from J; bases not matched to a gene: 11. The CDR3 runs 14 residues. For the CDR3, the DNA is TGCAGCGCAACAAGGGCGGACAGGGGTTACGAGCAGTACTTC. Its protein is CSATRADRGYEQYF.

This chain links TRBV29-1 with TRBJ2-6; TRBD1 matches 10 bases. The V segment lost 7 bases and the J segment 3 bases; nucleotides outside the gene matches: 6. Germline V CDR1 and CDR2: SQVTM, ANQGSEA. The length of the CDR3 is 15 residues. CDR3 in DNA: TGCAGCGCAAGACAGGGGGCAGGTGGGGCCAACGTCCTGACTTTC. Its protein is CSARQGAGGANVLTF. Full variable domain (missing parts from reference TRBV29-1 and TRBJ2-6): SAVISQKPSRDICQRGTSLTIQCQVDSQVTMMFWYRQQPGQSLTLIATANQGSEATYESGFVIDKFPISRPNLTFSTLTVSNMSPEDSSIYLCSARQGAGGANVLTFGAGSRLTVL.

The sample holds a few counts of this clonotype. The rearrangement uses TRBV10-3 and TRBJ1-2; D gene ambiguous. Germline V gene lookup returns CDR1 ENHRY and CDR2 SYGVKD. This CDR3 is 13 amino acids long. V dropped 6 bases and J dropped 7 bases, with 15 bases sitting between them. CDR3 sequence (DNA): TGTGCCATCAGCCCGGCGGAGTCTGCTGGCTACACCTTC. Its protein is CAISPAESAGYTF.

The chain combines TRBV7-2 with TRBJ2-1; no definite D call. CDR1 is SGHTA and CDR2 is FQGNSA in the germline V gene. The V gene lost 4 bases and the J gene lost 8 bases, with 15 bases spanning the gap. There are 14 residues in the CDR3. CDR3 in amino acids: CASSWVSSAHEQFF. In DNA, the CDR3 is TGTGCCAGCAGCTGGGTAAGTTCAGCCCATGAGCAGTTCTTC.

V gene TRBV29-1 combines with J gene TRBJ2-3, with D perhaps TRBD2 (7 bases). This CDR3 is 15 amino acids long. V lost 5 bases, J lost 0 bases, and 15 bases lay in between. CDR1 SQVTM and CDR2 ANQGSEA come from the germline V gene. CDR3 sequence: CSVTPGGTSTDTQYF. For the CDR3, the DNA is TGCAGCGTTACCCCGGGGGGCACTAGCACAGATACGCAGTATTTT.

The chain uses TRBV28 and TRBJ2-5; D is possibly TRBD1 (6 bases). Germline V gene data show CDR1 as MDHEN and CDR2 as SYDVKM. This CDR3 comprises 15 residues. Trimming removed 5 bases at V and 0 bases at J, with 13 bases between. The CDR3 region has the DNA TGTGCCAGCAGTCAGAAAACAGGGTACCAAGAGACCCAGTACTTC. This encodes CASSQKTGYQETQYF.

CDR3 DNA: TGTGCCAGCAGCCAGGAGCGGGAGTGGGGCAAAAACATTCAGTACTTC. As protein: CASSQEREWGKNIQYF. The chain couples TRBV4-2 to TRBJ2-4, with 8 positions matching TRBD2. The CDR3 is 16 residues long. Trimming at V came to 3 bases and at J to 3 bases, leaving 7 bases not matched to a gene. Germline-derived CDR1 and CDR2 are LGHNA and YNFKEQ.

This clonotype has just a few counts. J is TRBJ2-1 and V is TRBV19; D not certain. V shed 2 bases and J shed 8 bases, with 7 bases lying between them. Germline V CDR1 and CDR2: LNHDA, SQIVND (reference sequence). CDR3 length: 12 residues. The CDR3, as DNA: TGTGCCAGTAGTATACAGTCGCATGAGCAGTTCTTC. It codes for CASSIQSHEQFF.

This clonotype was picked up a small number of times. This chain connects TRBV6-5 to TRBJ2-3; D is unclear. Germline-derived CDR1 and CDR2 are MNHEY and SVGAGI. The germline V and J ends were trimmed by 7 bases and 0 bases, with 14 bases remaining between them. This CDR3 comprises 15 residues. CDR3 bases: TGTGCCAGCATTTCGTCGTATAGTAGCACAGATACGCAGTATTTT. Protein product: CASISSYSSTDTQYF.

The rearrangement links TRBV5-6 to TRBJ2-7, with TRBD1 matching over 7 bases. CDR1 is SGHDT and CDR2 is YYEEEE in the germline V gene. V was clipped by 9 bases and J by 2 bases; unmatched bases: 11. This CDR3 has 14 residues. CDR3 DNA: TGTGCCACCTCGACAGGGAACACCCCCTACGAGCAGTACTTC. Translation: CATSTGNTPYEQYF.

The table lists this clonotype with a few counts. This sequence joins TRBV19 and TRBJ1-1; 9 bases are shared with TRBD1. The CDR3 length is 15 residues. Germline assignment: CDR1 LNHDA and CDR2 SQIVND (reference sequence). The trim removed 9 bases at V and 3 bases at J, leaving 11 bases unmatched. CDR3 coding DNA: TGTGCCAGCCTTTATTCGGACAGGGGCGACACTGAAGCTTTCTTT. Protein sequence: CASLYSDRGDTEAFF.

This clonotype was counted many times. This rearrangement joins TRBV28 to TRBJ1-1; no reliable D call. Deletions cut 3 bases from V and 1 base from J, with 6 bases between. Germline loops: CDR1 MDHEN, CDR2 SYDVKM. This CDR3 contains 13 residues. CDR3 nucleotide sequence: TGTGCCAGCAGTTTCTCTTGGAACACTGAAGCTTTCTTT. This encodes CASSFSWNTEAFF.

There are a few counts of this clonotype. The chain is built from TRBV7-9 and TRBJ2-7, with D possibly being TRBD1 (6 bases). The V gene's germline CDR1 is SEHNR and CDR2 FQNEAQ (reference sequence). V dropped 5 bases and J dropped 1 base, with 12 bases sitting between them. The CDR3 totals 14 residues. Here the CDR3 reads CASSDYRESYEQYF. As DNA, the CDR3 is TGTGCCAGCAGCGATTACAGGGAGTCCTACGAGCAGTACTTC. Variable domain in full (rest from reference TRBV7-9 and TRBJ2-7): DTGVSQNPRHKITKRGQNVTFRCDPISEHNRLYWYRQTLGQGPEFLTYFQNEAQLEKSRLLSDRFSAERPKGSFSTLEIQRTEQGDSAMYLCASSDYRESYEQYFGPGTRLTVT.

The chain carries TRBV12-3 or TRBV12-4 and TRBJ2-7, with D tentatively TRBD1 (6 bases). The germline V and J ends were trimmed by 8 bases and 0 bases, with 14 bases remaining between them. CDR3 length equals 14 residues. CDR3: CASALGDISYEQYF. The CDR3 DNA reads as TGTGCCAGCGCCCTAGGGGACATCTCCTACGAGCAGTACTTC.

This clonotype turned up a few times. The genes are TRBV5-1 and TRBJ2-1; D may be TRBD2 (5 bases). The CDR3 extends over 14 amino acids. Germline V gene sequence: CDR1 SGHRS, CDR2 YFSETQ. Deletions cut 0 bases from V and 4 bases from J, with 8 bases between. The CDR3 protein is CASSLGGLYNEQFF. The CDR3 DNA reads as TGCGCCAGCAGCTTGGGCGGGCTATACAATGAGCAGTTCTTC.

The rearrangement links TRBV6-5 to TRBJ2-3; D possibly corresponds to TRBD2 (6 bases). This CDR3 is built from 16 residues. V was shortened by 0 bases and J by 11 bases, with 21 bases between the two germline ends. Germline V gene data show CDR1 as MNHEY and CDR2 as SVGAGI. CDR3 region: CASSYSNTLRRDGQYF. Here the CDR3 DNA reads TGTGCCAGCAGTTACTCGAATACCTTGCGGAGGGACGGGCAGTATTTT.

This clonotype occurred a few times. V is TRBV15 and J is TRBJ2-6; 11 bases align to TRBD1. V gave up 8 bases and J gave up 1 base; unmatched junction bases: 4. The CDR3 sequence is 16 residues long. CDR1 and CDR2 from the germline V gene are LNHNV and YYDKDF (reference sequence). CDR3: CATGQGALSGANVLTF. The CDR3 bases are TGTGCCACCGGACAGGGGGCCCTATCTGGGGCCAACGTCCTGACTTTC.

The rearrangement joins TRBV12-3 or TRBV12-4 to TRBJ2-5; the match to TRBD2 covers 9 bases. V dropped 3 bases and J dropped 1; count of bases not matched to a gene: 6. The length of the CDR3 is 16 residues. The CDR3 region has the DNA TGTGCCAGCAGTTTCGAGACTAGCGGCTTCCAAGAGACCCAGTACTTC. This gives the protein CASSFETSGFQETQYF.

This chain joins TRBV5-1 and TRBJ2-2; 8 bases are a match to TRBD2. Trimming removed 4 bases from V and 3 bases from J; junction bases left unmatched: 5. The CDR3 loop spans 15 amino acids. From germline, CDR1 is SGHRS and CDR2 YFSETQ. CDR3: CASSAGTRDTGELFF. CDR3 nucleotides: TGCGCCAGCAGCGCCGGGACTAGGGACACCGGGGAGCTGTTTTTT.